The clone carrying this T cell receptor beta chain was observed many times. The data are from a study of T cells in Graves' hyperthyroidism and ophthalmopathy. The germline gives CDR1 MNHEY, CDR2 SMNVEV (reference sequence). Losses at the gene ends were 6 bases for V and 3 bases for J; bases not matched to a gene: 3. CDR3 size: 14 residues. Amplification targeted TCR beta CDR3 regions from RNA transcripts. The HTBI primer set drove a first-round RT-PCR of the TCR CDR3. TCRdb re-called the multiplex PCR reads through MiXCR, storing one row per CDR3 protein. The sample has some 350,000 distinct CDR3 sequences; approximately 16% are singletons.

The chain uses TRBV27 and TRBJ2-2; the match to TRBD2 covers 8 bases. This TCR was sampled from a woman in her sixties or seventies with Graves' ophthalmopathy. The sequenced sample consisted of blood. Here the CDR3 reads CASRPGLDTGELFF. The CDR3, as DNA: TGTGCCAGCAGACCGGGACTAGACACCGGGGAGCTGTTTTTT.